These 15 T cell receptor beta chains were all obtained from the same sample, sequenced in a study of blood T cells in healthy people across ages. Together with a sample-barcoded 5' primer, a J-beta primer mix was included in a second PCR lasting roughly 6 to 12 cycles. TCRdb called the 5' RACE reads again in MiXCR, with one record for every CDR3 protein. The sample carries approximately 600,000 distinct CDR3 sequences, under 65% recorded once. The specimen sequenced was blood. These receptor sequences come from a man aged 55 to 70 in good health.

The J gene is TRBJ2-7, the V gene TRBV29-1; possibly TRBD2 for D (7 bases). Per the germline V gene, CDR1 is SQVTM and CDR2 is ANQGSEA. The CDR3 length is 14 residues. V was shortened by 6 bases and J by 7 bases, with 22 bases between the two germline ends. CDR3 bases: TGCAGCGTAATCGGGGGGCGAAGTTACAATGAGCAGTACTTC. Encoded protein: CSVIGGRSYNEQYF.

As for this clonotype: The DNA is omitted, as the CDR3 cannot be located on it reliably, and the CDR3 follows TCRdb's listing. The chain combines TRBV12-1 with TRBJ1-2; the table's TRBD1 call for D was not verified on the DNA. TRBV12-1 is labeled a pseudogene. The CDR3 spans 17 residues, counting both ends. CDR3 sequence reads: CASSFAAGTGGSRGYTF.

This clonotype turned up a few times. The V and J genes are TRBV28 and TRBJ2-3, with TRBD1 identical over 8 bases. Germline V gene data show CDR1 as MDHEN and CDR2 as SYDVKM. The CDR3 loop spans 15 amino acids. Trimming took 5 bases from V and 7 from J; bases not matched to a gene: 11. In nucleotides, the CDR3 is TGTGCCAGCAGTCCTTCAGGGGGCGTATCAAATACGCAGTATTTT. It encodes CASSPSGGVSNTQYF. Drawing the rest from reference TRBV28 and TRBJ2-3, the complete variable domain is DVKVTQSSRYLVKRTGEKVFLECVQDMDHENMFWYRQDPGLGLRLIYFSYDVKMKEKGDIPEGYSVSREKKERFSLILESASTNQTSMYLCASSPSGGVSNTQYFGPGTRLTVL.

The genes are TRBV5-4 and TRBJ2-5; maybe TRBD2 (6 bases). Germline V gene data show CDR1 as SGHNT and CDR2 as YYREEE (reference sequence). The V and J ends lost 0 bases and 6 bases respectively, with 30 bases between them. This CDR3 spans 20 amino acids. The chain's CDR3 is CASSLGTHMRSARGGKTQYF. CDR3 bases: TGTGCCAGCAGCTTGGGGACTCACATGCGATCGGCGCGGGGCGGGAAGACCCAGTACTTC.

This rearrangement joins TRBV7-9 to TRBJ2-5; perhaps TRBD1 as D (6 bases). Looked up from germline, CDR1 is SEHNR and CDR2 is FQNEAQ (reference sequence). Trimming took 5 bases from V and 1 from J, leaving 14 bases between them. The CDR3 runs 15 residues. The CDR3, as DNA: TGTGCCAGCAGCCTCTTGGACAGACCCCAAGAGACCCAGTACTTC. Translating gives CASSLLDRPQETQYF.

This chain connects TRBV6-5 to TRBJ2-5, with TRBD2 identical over 11 bases. Unmatched junction bases numbered 10, after V lost 0 bases and J lost 7 bases. Germline CDR1 MNHEY, CDR2 SVGAGI. This CDR3 spans 17 amino acids. CDR3 in amino acids: CASSYSTSGNHPGTQYF. For the CDR3, the DNA is TGTGCCAGCAGTTACTCGACTAGCGGGAACCATCCAGGGACCCAGTACTTC.

The chain couples TRBV5-1 to TRBJ1-1; 11 bases line up with TRBD1. The CDR3 is 16 residues long. Germline lookup yields CDR1 SGHRS and CDR2 YFSETQ. V was clipped by 5 bases and J by 4 bases; unmatched bases: 10. The CDR3 spells CASRPGTGGEGTEAFF. DNA of the CDR3: TGCGCCAGCAGACCCGGGACAGGGGGAGAGGGCACTGAAGCTTTCTTT.

This chain links TRBV5-8 with TRBJ2-1; D perhaps matches TRBD1 (6 bases). The germline V gene has CDR1 SGHTS and CDR2 YDEGEE. The CDR3 is made up of 12 amino acids. V lost 2 bases to trimming and J lost 15 bases, with 15 bases between them. The CDR3 here is CASSFSRGQPFF. The CDR3 DNA reads as TGTGCCAGCAGCTTTTCAAGAGGACAGCCGTTCTTC.

This clonotype was found a few times. J is TRBJ2-7 and V is TRBV2; D is unresolved. The CDR3 length is 11 residues. The germline gives CDR1 SNHLY, CDR2 FYNNEI. Trimming took off 7 bases at V and 3 bases at J, with 7 bases between the two ends. The CDR3 loop is CASTEVYEQYF. The CDR3 DNA sequence: TGTGCCAGCACCGAAGTCTACGAGCAGTACTTC.

In its sample, this clonotype was seen many times. The chain combines TRBV5-1 with TRBJ2-5; D possibly corresponds to TRBD1 (5 bases). V lost 5 bases and J lost 1, with 6 bases in between. The CDR3 extends over 12 amino acids. Germline V CDR1 and CDR2: SGHRS, YFSETQ. The CDR3 here is CASRTAQETQYF. The CDR3, as DNA: TGCGCCAGCAGGACAGCCCAAGAGACCCAGTACTTC.

The J gene is TRBJ1-1, the V gene TRBV4-2, with a possible D match to TRBD1 (5 bases). The CDR3 sequence is 16 residues long. V was pared by 4 bases and J by 1 base, with 16 bases between. The germline V gene encodes CDR1 LGHNA and CDR2 YNFKEQ. The CDR3 DNA sequence: TGTGCCAGCAGCCCCCGAAGGGGAGCTGAGAACACTGAAGCTTTCTTT. It is translated as CASSPRRGAENTEAFF.

This clonotype was detected a few times. The rearrangement joins TRBV11-2 to TRBJ2-7; D unclear. Germline V gene sequence: CDR1 SGHAT, CDR2 FQNNGV. This CDR3 spans 14 amino acids. Trimming pared 1 base from V and 1 base from J, leaving 8 bases between. CDR3 bases: TGTGCCAGCAGCTTAGCGCCCAAATCCTACGAGCAGTACTTC. Translation gives CASSLAPKSYEQYF.

This clonotype was picked up a small number of times. The rearrangement uses TRBV5-1 and TRBJ2-5, with D possibly being TRBD1 or TRBD2 (6 bases each). Germline loops: CDR1 SGHRS, CDR2 YFSETQ. The CDR3 spans 15 residues. The germline V and J ends were trimmed by 4 bases and 5 bases, with 18 bases remaining between them. CDR3 DNA sequence: TGCGCCAGCAGCCGCGGGACAAGCGCTGCGGAGACCCAGTACTTC. Protein: CASSRGTSAAETQYF. Full variable domain (missing parts from reference TRBV5-1 and TRBJ2-5): KAGVTQTPRYLIKTRGQQVTLSCSPISGHRSVSWYQQTPGQGLQFLFEYFSETQRNKGNFPGRFSGRQFSNSRSEMNVSTLELGDSALYLCASSRGTSAAETQYFGPGTRLLVL.

The chain joins TRBV3-1 to TRBJ1-6; D unresolved. There are 14 residues in the CDR3. Trimming took 1 base from V and 9 from J, leaving 10 bases between them. The germline V gene encodes CDR1 LGHDT and CDR2 YNNKEL (reference sequence). CDR3 in amino acids: CASSQAKWGSPLHF. CDR3 sequence (DNA): TGTGCCAGCAGCCAAGCCAAATGGGGTTCACCCCTCCACTTT.

There are a few counts of this clonotype. This chain connects TRBV29-1 to TRBJ1-1; tentatively, D is TRBD1 (6 bases). Germline CDR1 is SQVTM and CDR2 is ANQGSEA. This CDR3 region has 12 residues. V lost 8 bases, J lost 0 bases, and 10 bases lay in between. CDR3: CSIGQMNTEAFF. In DNA form, the CDR3 reads TGCAGCATAGGACAGATGAACACTGAAGCTTTCTTT.